The text below deals with one TCR beta chain. Its antigen is unknown. The sample comes from a study of blood T cells in healthy people across ages. Whole-study findings and limits: Estimates of total diversity, which came from one million sequenced T cells, were considered to be underestimates.

CDR1 and CDR2 from the germline V gene are SGHDT and YYEEEE. The CDR3 extends over 14 amino acids. Trimming removed 4 bases from V and 6 bases from J; junction bases left unmatched: 4. With a J-beta primer mix and a sample-barcoded 5' primer, a second PCR ran roughly 6 to 11 cycles. Via MiXCR, TCRdb re-called the 5' RACE reads, giving one row per CDR3 protein. The sample comprises over 750,000 distinct CDR3 sequences, roughly 25% of which are singletons, and more than 7.5% rests with the top ten. The same data also went into a second study, on T cells of mothers and their children.

The material sequenced was blood. V gene TRBV5-6 combines with J gene TRBJ2-7, with TRBD2 matching 13 bases. The clonotype was recovered from a boy between 10 and 17 years old in good health. The CDR3 loop is CASSRGTSGVEQYF. The CDR3 DNA sequence: TGTGCCAGCAGCCGCGGGACTAGCGGGGTCGAGCAGTACTTC. The whole variable domain, remainder taken from reference TRBV5-6 and TRBJ2-7, is DAGVTQSPTHLIKTRGQQVTLRCSPKSGHDTVSWYQQALGQGPQFIFQYYEEEERQRGNFPDRFSGHQFPNYSSELNVNALLLGDSALYLCASSRGTSGVEQYFGPGTRLTVT.